These 17 T cell receptor beta chains share one sample of origin, sequenced in a study of regulatory T cells in long-lasting Graves disease. Researchers made TCR beta libraries by using iRepertoire HTBI primers and running Arm-PCR on CDR3 regions. In TCRdb, the multiplex PCR reads were re-called with MiXCR into one record per CDR3 protein. Of about 420,000 distinct CDR3 sequences listed, about a sixth were seen once; the top ten hold 20% to 25%. Specified time point: newly diagnosed GD, antithyroid drugs for less than 3 months. The TCR library used RNA extracted from PBMCs. The data were also submitted as part of a second study, on T cells in Graves' hyperthyroidism and ophthalmopathy.

The sample in question was peripheral blood mononuclear cells (PBMCs), obtained at new diagnosis, from a patient treated with antithyroid drugs. Receptors were obtained from a woman aged 18-30 years with Graves disease.

The J gene is TRBJ1-5, the V gene TRBV20-1; D gene ambiguous. With 3 bases removed from V and 2 bases from J, the gap between germline ends came to 11 bases. Germline CDR1 reads DFQATT; CDR2 reads SNEGSKA (reference sequence). This CDR3 region has 14 residues. The CDR3 nucleotides read TGCAGTGCTAGTTGGGGTTCGGGCAATCAGCCCCAGCATTTT. Translating it yields CSASWGSGNQPQHF.

This clonotype was found many times. This chain links TRBV20-1 with TRBJ2-7; D tentatively reads TRBD1 or TRBD2 (6 bases each). Trimming removed 6 bases at V and 1 base at J, with 13 bases between. CDR1 DFQATT and CDR2 SNEGSKA come from the germline V gene (reference sequence). The CDR3 contains 13 residues. The CDR3 protein is CSAVRGASYEQYF. CDR3 nucleotides: TGCAGTGCAGTAAGGGGGGCTTCCTACGAGCAGTACTTC.

This chain uses TRBV12-3 or TRBV12-4 with TRBJ2-3, with 10 positions matching TRBD2. This CDR3 is built from 15 residues. After removal of 10 bases from V and 5 bases from J, the junction contained 12 bases not matched to a gene. CDR3 in amino acids: CAKKKAGGALDTQYF. DNA of the CDR3: TGTGCCAAAAAAAAAGCGGGAGGGGCCTTAGATACGCAGTATTTT.

This clonotype has a count of ten or more. V is TRBV30 and J is TRBJ1-1; 8 bases line up with TRBD1. The germline V gene has CDR1 GTSNPN and CDR2 SVGIG (reference sequence). This CDR3 comprises 13 residues. J lost 1 base, V lost 6 bases, and 4 bases had no gene match. CDR3 amino acids: CACCDRGNTEAFF. CDR3 coding DNA: TGTGCCTGTTGTGACAGGGGGAACACTGAAGCTTTCTTT.

This clonotype was detected ten times or more. V is TRBV7-9 and J is TRBJ2-1; 7 bases agree with TRBD2. The CDR3 length is 16 residues. Germline values: CDR1 SEHNR, CDR2 FQNEAQ (reference sequence). V trimming: 1 base; J trimming: 4 bases; junction bases outside the gene matches: 7. DNA of the CDR3: TGTGCCAGCAGCTTAGGCGGCGGGAGAATATACAATGAGCAGTTCTTC. It translates to CASSLGGGRIYNEQFF. The full variable domain, rest sourced from reference TRBV7-9 and TRBJ2-1, is DTGVSQNPRHKITKRGQNVTFRCDPISEHNRLYWYRQTLGQGPEFLTYFQNEAQLEKSRLLSDRFSAERPKGSFSTLEIQRTEQGDSAMYLCASSLGGGRIYNEQFFGPGTRLTVL.

In this sample, this clonotype turned up many times. J is TRBJ2-3 and V is TRBV20-1; TRBD2 aligns across 10 bases. V was pared by 5 bases and J by 7 bases, with 15 bases of the junction left unmatched. Germline V lookup: CDR1 DFQATT, CDR2 SNEGSKA (reference sequence). This CDR3 spans 16 amino acids. The CDR3 is CSAGINLAGDPNTQYF. CDR3 DNA: TGCAGTGCTGGAATTAATCTAGCGGGAGACCCAAATACGCAGTATTTT.

This clonotype occurred once. V usage is TRBV7-2 and J usage is TRBJ1-1, with D possibly TRBD1 on 6 matching bases. V lost 5 bases and J 1 base, leaving 11 bases between the germline ends. Germline V CDR1 and CDR2: SGHTA, FQGNSA. The CDR3 is 14 amino acids. The DNA for the CDR3 is TGTGCCAGCAGCAGGGACACCTCGAACACTGAAGCTTTCTTT. Translating it yields CASSRDTSNTEAFF.

In its sample, this clonotype was seen many times. The V call is TRBV18, the J call TRBJ2-1; 7 nucleotides agree with TRBD1. The CDR3 consists of 14 residues. Trimming removed 1 base from V and 4 bases from J; junction bases left unmatched: 1. The V gene's germline CDR1 is KGHSH and CDR2 LQKENI. CDR3 nucleotide sequence: TGTGCCAGCTCACCACGACAGGGTTACAATGAGCAGTTCTTC. Protein product: CASSPRQGYNEQFF.

Concerning this clonotype itself: A read error may produce the germline difference seen at one junction end. J is TRBJ1-1 and V is TRBV11-1, with D possibly being TRBD1 (5 bases). Per germline, CDR1 SGHAT and CDR2 FQDESV (reference sequence). The CDR3 is 12 residues long. For the CDR3, the DNA is TGTGCCAGCAGCTTAGGAAGCGGGACCGTCAGCTTT. Translation: CASSLGSGTVSF.

This clonotype was observed a handful of times. This rearrangement joins TRBV7-9 to TRBJ1-4, with a possible D match to TRBD1 (5 bases). Germline loops: CDR1 SEHNR, CDR2 FQNEAQ (reference sequence). V lost 11 bases and J 7 bases, leaving 11 bases between the germline ends. This CDR3 comprises 11 residues. Written as DNA, the CDR3 is TGTGCCGGGCAGGGAGGTGAAAAACTGTTTTTT. Encoded protein: CAGQGGEKLFF.

This clonotype has a count of ten or more. The chain carries TRBV6-2 or TRBV6-3 and TRBJ2-1, with 12 nucleotides matching TRBD2. Trimming cost V 7 bases and J 9 bases; bases outside gene matches: 10. The germline gives CDR1 MNHEY, CDR2 SVGEGT. The CDR3 is made up of 15 amino acids. DNA for the CDR3: TGTGCCAGCACTGCTAGCGGGAGGGCCTCGGCTGAGCAGTTCTTC. Translated: CASTASGRASAEQFF.

The rearrangement joins TRBV6-1 to TRBJ2-5; TRBD2 agrees at 8 bases. This CDR3 is 14 amino acids long. CDR1 MNHNS and CDR2 SASEGT come from the germline V gene. The V gene end was trimmed by 6 bases and the J gene end by 6 bases; junction bases not matched to a gene: 9. The CDR3 loop reads CASRQAGEGKTQYF. The CDR3 DNA is TGTGCCAGCAGGCAAGCGGGAGAGGGAAAGACCCAGTACTTC.

This clonotype was observed many times. The V gene is TRBV28, the J gene TRBJ2-1; D is uncertain. Germline V lookup: CDR1 MDHEN, CDR2 SYDVKM. Trimming left V 10 bases short and J 10 bases short, with 14 bases between. There are 11 residues in the CDR3. The CDR3 nucleotides read TGTGCCATCAGCATGTCCACCGAGCAGTTCTTC. It encodes CAISMSTEQFF.

This clonotype was detected ten times or more. The rearrangement joins TRBV20-1 to TRBJ2-1; 11 nucleotides line up with TRBD2. Germline trimming cut 6 bases from V and 4 bases from J; bases unmatched to any gene: 5. The CDR3 is made up of 14 amino acids. CDR1 and CDR2 from the germline V gene are DFQATT and SNEGSKA (reference sequence). As DNA, the CDR3 is TGCAGTGCAGCTAGCGGGAGGAATTACAATGAGCAGTTCTTC. Amino acids: CSAASGRNYNEQFF.

The sample holds a few counts of this clonotype. The chain carries TRBV20-1 and TRBJ2-7; TRBD1 matches at 9 bases. Germline values: CDR1 DFQATT, CDR2 SNEGSKA (reference sequence). This CDR3 contains 12 residues. The chain's CDR3 is CSKGQGSYEQYF. The CDR3 DNA reads TGCAGCAAAGGACAGGGGAGCTACGAGCAGTACTTC.

CDR3 in DNA: TGTGCCAGCACCAACGGGGGGAACTATGGCTACACCTTC. Translated, it gives CASTNGGNYGYTF. The chain recombines TRBV5-8 with TRBJ1-2, with D perhaps TRBD1 (5 bases). V gave up 6 bases and J gave up 2 bases, with 11 bases separating them. This CDR3 has 13 amino acids. Germline CDR1 SGHTS, CDR2 YDEGEE.

In the case of this clonotype: A read error may account for a junction end that differs from germline. The V and J genes are TRBV25-1 and TRBJ1-1; possible D gene TRBD1, 6 bases. CDR3 length: 15 amino acids. Germline values: CDR1 MGHDK, CDR2 SYGVNS. CDR3 nucleotides: TGTGCCAGCAGTGATCTACAGGGTGGTGGCACTGAAGCTATCTTT. Its translation is CASSDLQGGGTEAIF.